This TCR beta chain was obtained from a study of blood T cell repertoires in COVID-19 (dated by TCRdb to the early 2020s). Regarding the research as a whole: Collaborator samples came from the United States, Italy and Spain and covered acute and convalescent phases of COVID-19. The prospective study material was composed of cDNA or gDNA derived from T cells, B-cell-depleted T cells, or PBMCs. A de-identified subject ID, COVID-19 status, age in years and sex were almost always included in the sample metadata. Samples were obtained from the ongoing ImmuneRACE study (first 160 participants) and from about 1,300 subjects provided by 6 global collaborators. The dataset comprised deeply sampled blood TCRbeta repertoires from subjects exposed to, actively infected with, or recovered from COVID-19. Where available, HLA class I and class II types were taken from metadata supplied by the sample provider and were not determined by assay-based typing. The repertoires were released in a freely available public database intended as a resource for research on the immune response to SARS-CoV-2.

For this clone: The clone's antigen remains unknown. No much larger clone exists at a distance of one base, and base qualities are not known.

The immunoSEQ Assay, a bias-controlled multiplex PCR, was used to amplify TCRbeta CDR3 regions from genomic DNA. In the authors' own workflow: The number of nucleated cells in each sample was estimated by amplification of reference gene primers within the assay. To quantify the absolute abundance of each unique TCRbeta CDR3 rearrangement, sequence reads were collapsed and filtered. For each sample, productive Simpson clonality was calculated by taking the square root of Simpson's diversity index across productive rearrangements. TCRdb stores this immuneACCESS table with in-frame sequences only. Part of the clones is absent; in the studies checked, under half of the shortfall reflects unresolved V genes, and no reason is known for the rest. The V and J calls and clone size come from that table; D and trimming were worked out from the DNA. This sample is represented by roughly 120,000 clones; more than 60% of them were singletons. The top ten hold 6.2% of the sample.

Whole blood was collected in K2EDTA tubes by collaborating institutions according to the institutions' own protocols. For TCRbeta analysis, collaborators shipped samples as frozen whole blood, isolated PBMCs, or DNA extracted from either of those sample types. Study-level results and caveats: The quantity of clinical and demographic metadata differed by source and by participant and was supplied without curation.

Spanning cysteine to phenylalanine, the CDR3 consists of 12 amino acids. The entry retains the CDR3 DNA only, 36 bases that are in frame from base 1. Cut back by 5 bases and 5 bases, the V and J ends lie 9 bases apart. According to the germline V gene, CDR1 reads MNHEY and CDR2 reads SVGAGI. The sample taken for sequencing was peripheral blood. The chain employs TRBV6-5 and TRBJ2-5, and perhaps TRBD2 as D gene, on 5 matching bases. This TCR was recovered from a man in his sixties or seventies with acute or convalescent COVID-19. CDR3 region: CASSLGSETQYF. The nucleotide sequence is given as TGTGCCAGCAGTCTAGGGAGCGAGACCCAGTACTTC.